This T cell receptor (beta chain) was recovered during a study of memory CD4+ T cells and cytomegalovirus serostatus. Turning to the study itself: Of the healthy Belgian adults, several were CMV seropositive and about 24 seronegative.

The germline CDR1 and CDR2 sequences are MNHNS and SASEGT. J lost 4 bases, V lost 0 bases, and 5 bases had no gene match. CDR3 length: 15 amino acids. This clone was seen a single time. Generated by immunoSEQ multiplex PCR, the TCRdb table keeps only in-frame clones and is missing some. The data show some 57,000 clones, around 85% seen once. The sort gate was single viable CD3+CD4+CD8-CD45RO+ cells for memory CD4+ T cells. This chain uses TRBV6-1 with TRBJ1-2; 7 bases map to TRBD1. Source material: memory CD4+ T cells from blood. This receptor was identified in an adult in good health and CMV-seronegative. The CDR3 loop is CASSEARDSAYGYTF. The CDR3 coding sequence is TGTGCCAGCAGTGAAGCGCGGGACAGCGCCTATGGCTACACCTTC.